This T cell receptor beta chain stems from a study of cytomegalovirus exposure and HLA in healthy donors. Study observations and caveats: The availability of immune exposure information extended only to CMV serostatus. In a later analysis, V- and J-gene trimming of beta chains associated with a DCLRE1C missense variant, replicated independently.

A remark on this clone: Its antigen is undetermined.

Primers for the PCR totalled 60 Vbeta and 13 Jbeta. Only in-frame clones appear in the TCRdb table, and some are missing; sequencing was by immunoSEQ multiplex PCR. The sample records tens of thousands of clones, around 80% being singletons. The V gene's germline CDR1 is ENHRY and CDR2 SYGVKD. V was clipped by 4 bases and J by 2 bases, with 20 bases between them. The CDR3 runs to 17 residues. The receptor was isolated from a man in his forties or fifties in good health and CMV-seronegative. The chain uses TRBV10-3 and TRBJ1-2, with D possibly TRBD1 on 6 matching bases. Sequences were obtained from PBMCs. CDR3 nucleotide sequence: TGTGCCATCAGTGGGATTACACAGGGTACGTCGAACTATGGCTACACCTTC. Its protein product is CAISGITQGTSNYGYTF.